The 21 T cell receptor beta chains given below trace back to one sample, sequenced in a study of cytomegalovirus exposure and HLA in healthy donors (dated by TCRdb to the late 2010s). Library preparation used the immunoSEQ multiplex PCR assay. The multiplex PCR relied on a mix of 60 forward primers for TCR Vbeta segments and 13 reverse primers for TCR Jbeta segments. In its TCRdb copy, this immuneACCESS table keeps in-frame sequences only and misses some clones. Where compared with another copy, unresolved V genes explain less than half of these, and the others have no known cause. A total of under 150,000 clones appear in this sample, approximately 78% of them only once. The ten largest clones take up roughly 4% of the sample. Sequenced material: PBMCs. Receptors originate from a middle-aged woman in good health and CMV-seropositive.

This clone was detected a few times. The chain is built from TRBV27 and TRBJ1-5; TRBD1 is a possible D gene (6 bases). CDR3 size: 17 residues. Trimming took 4 bases from V and 9 from J, leaving 25 bases between them. CDR1 is MNHEY, CDR2 SMNVEV, per germline (reference sequence). The CDR3 spells CASSSSWRGQTSAPQHF. CDR3 DNA: TGTGCCAGCAGTTCCAGCTGGCGCGGACAGACATCAGCGCCCCAGCATTTT.

The chain is built from TRBV6-1 and TRBJ2-1, with D uncertain. Germline CDR1 is MNHNS and CDR2 is SASEGT. CDR3 size: 16 residues. Trimming shortened V by 2 bases and J by 0 bases, and 11 bases separated the two germline ends. The CDR3 protein is CASSEISSSSYNEQFF. The DNA for the CDR3 is TGTGCCAGCAGTGAAATCTCCTCTAGCTCCTACAATGAGCAGTTCTTC.

The chain carries TRBV4-2 and TRBJ2-7, with 12 positions matching TRBD2. V lost 3 bases and J lost 5; bases outside the gene matches: 2. Germline CDR1 and CDR2: LGHNA and YNFKEQ. CDR3 length: 14 residues. The CDR3: CASSQTSGSHEQYF. CDR3 sequence (DNA): TGTGCCAGCAGCCAGACTAGCGGGAGCCACGAGCAGTACTTC.

This clone was seen a few times. This sequence joins TRBV28 and TRBJ1-1, with unresolved D. The CDR3 covers 14 residues. Per the germline V gene, CDR1 is MDHEN and CDR2 is SYDVKM. V shed 8 bases and J shed 6 bases, with 19 bases lying between them. The CDR3 sequence is CASRASGIFPEAFF. The DNA of the CDR3 is TGTGCCAGCCGTGCCTCAGGAATCTTCCCTGAAGCTTTCTTT.

V and J are TRBV14 and TRBJ2-1; 11 bases align to TRBD2. With 2 bases clipped from V and 0 bases from J, the junction kept 0 bases outside the gene matches. Germline V gives CDR1 SGHDN, CDR2 FVKESK. This CDR3 region has 16 residues. The CDR3 nucleotides are TGTGCCAGCAGCCAACTAGCGGGGGGCTCCTACAATGAGCAGTTCTTC. This sequence encodes CASSQLAGGSYNEQFF.

The rearrangement joins TRBV18 to TRBJ2-7; 7 bases agree with TRBD1. CDR3 size: 13 residues. V was clipped by 3 bases and J by 4 bases; unmatched bases: 3. Germline CDR1 is KGHSH and CDR2 is LQKENI. The CDR3, as DNA: TGTGCCAGCTCACCGACAGGGCCTTACGAGCAGTACTTC. Translated: CASSPTGPYEQYF.

The chain combines TRBV6-6 with TRBJ1-1; 7 nucleotides line up with TRBD1. CDR1 and CDR2 from the germline V gene are MNHNY and SVGAGI (reference sequence). The CDR3 consists of 14 residues. The ends lost 0 bases at V and 5 bases at J; junction bases unmatched: 3. Written as DNA, the CDR3 is TGTGCCAGCAGTTACTCGACAGGGCGGACTGAAGCTTTCTTT. It yields the protein CASSYSTGRTEAFF.

This rearrangement joins TRBV5-8 to TRBJ2-1; 10 nucleotides align to TRBD2. Germline V gene data show CDR1 as SGHTS and CDR2 as YDEGEE. V gave up 0 bases and J gave up 0 bases; unmatched junction bases: 6. The CDR3 totals 18 residues. The CDR3 nucleotides read TGTGCCAGCAGCTTGGGACTAGCGGGTGTGGGCTCCTACAATGAGCAGTTCTTC. Translating gives CASSLGLAGVGSYNEQFF.

The chain is built from TRBV10-3 and TRBJ1-2; 8 bases match TRBD1. The CDR3 has 12 amino acids. Germline V gene data show CDR1 as ENHRY and CDR2 as SYGVKD. V lost 4 bases, J lost 7 bases, and 2 bases stayed unmatched. The CDR3 loop reads CAISVGQGGYTF. CDR3 coding DNA: TGTGCCATCAGTGTCGGACAGGGTGGCTACACCTTC.

This chain links TRBV28 with TRBJ2-1; a possible D gene is TRBD1 (5 bases). Trimming stripped 4 bases from V and 0 bases from J, with 13 bases between. This CDR3 has 16 amino acids. The germline gives CDR1 MDHEN, CDR2 SYDVKM. The CDR3 loop reads CASSSPQGISYNEQFF. CDR3 nucleotide sequence: TGTGCCAGCAGTTCACCCCAGGGTATCTCCTACAATGAGCAGTTCTTC.

This rearrangement joins TRBV6-1 to TRBJ2-1; 10 bases are shared with TRBD1. Germline CDR1 reads MNHNS; CDR2 reads SASEGT. The CDR3 consists of 13 residues. Trimming at V came to 7 bases and at J to 8 bases, leaving 5 bases not matched to a gene. Written as DNA, the CDR3 is TGTGCCAGCAAGACCGGGACAGGGGATGAGCAGTTCTTC. Amino acid sequence: CASKTGTGDEQFF.

The V and J genes are TRBV18 and TRBJ1-5; 10 bases align to TRBD1. V was clipped by 3 bases and J by 1 base; unmatched bases: 12. The CDR3 loop spans 19 amino acids. Germline loops: CDR1 KGHSH, CDR2 LQKENI. The CDR3 is CASSPGRDRGGTSNQPQHF. CDR3 bases: TGTGCCAGCTCACCGGGGCGGGACAGGGGAGGGACCAGCAATCAGCCCCAGCATTTT.

V is TRBV28 and J is TRBJ1-2, with TRBD1 identical over 9 bases. After removal of 6 bases from V and 5 bases from J, the junction contained 7 bases not matched to a gene. Germline CDR1 MDHEN, CDR2 SYDVKM. The CDR3 runs 14 residues. CDR3 bases: TGTGCCAGCAGCTATCCTGGGACAGGGTATGGCTACACCTTC. Its protein is CASSYPGTGYGYTF.

The chain joins TRBV7-8 to TRBJ2-1; TRBD1 agrees at 7 bases. The CDR3 extends over 17 amino acids. Germline CDR1 reads SGHVS; CDR2 reads FQNEAQ. The junction had 16 bases not matched to a gene; V was cut back by 1 base and J by 10 bases. Here the CDR3 reads CASSLEGWLQGSKEQFF. CDR3 nucleotide sequence: TGTGCCAGCAGCTTAGAAGGGTGGCTACAGGGGTCTAAGGAGCAGTTCTTC.

This clone was recorded only once. The gene calls are TRBV7-8 and TRBJ1-2, with no clear D. The CDR3 contains 11 residues. CDR1 and CDR2 (germline): SGHVS, FQNEAQ. The V and J ends lost 3 bases and 6 bases respectively, with 5 bases between them. CDR3 loop: CASSLGNGYTF. For the CDR3, the DNA is TGTGCCAGCAGCTTGGGCAATGGCTACACCTTC. The full variable domain, its missing parts supplied by reference TRBV7-8 and TRBJ1-2, is GAGVSQSPRYKVAKRGQDVALRCDPISGHVSLFWYQQALGQGPEFLTYFQNEAQLDKSGLPSDRFFAERPEGSVSTLKIQRTQQEDSAVYLCASSLGNGYTFGSGTRLTVV.

The chain joins TRBV19 to TRBJ2-2; 8 bases line up with TRBD2. Unmatched junction bases numbered 5, after V lost 4 bases and J lost 7 bases. Germline assignment: CDR1 LNHDA and CDR2 SQIVND (reference sequence). This CDR3 contains 14 residues. CDR3: CASSTGLAGGELFF. CDR3 bases: TGTGCCAGTAGTACCGGACTAGCAGGCGGGGAGCTGTTTTTT.

The rearrangement links TRBV28 to TRBJ1-1; D unclear. Germline V gene data show CDR1 as MDHEN and CDR2 as SYDVKM. V was pared by 3 bases and J by 4 bases, with 21 bases between. The length of the CDR3 is 17 residues. The CDR3 region has the DNA TGTGCCAGCAGTTTTTTTGTGTACGGGGAACTAGGCACTGAAGCTTTCTTT. This translates into CASSFFVYGELGTEAFF.

DNA of the CDR3: TGCGCCAGCAGCTTGTTTGGCGGAGAGACCCAGTACTTC. Its protein product is CASSLFGGETQYF. The chain joins TRBV5-1 to TRBJ2-5, with no clear D. V dropped 1 base and J dropped 4 bases, with 8 bases sitting between them. Germline-derived CDR1 and CDR2 are SGHRS and YFSETQ. This CDR3 has 13 residues.

The chain links TRBV28 to TRBJ2-7; D might be TRBD1 (6 bases). Trimming took off 4 bases at V and 3 bases at J, with 16 bases between the two ends. This CDR3 is 15 amino acids long. Per the germline V gene, CDR1 is MDHEN and CDR2 is SYDVKM. This CDR3 is CASSSSLQGFYEQYF. CDR3 DNA sequence: TGTGCCAGCAGTTCCAGTTTGCAGGGGTTCTACGAGCAGTACTTC.

The rearrangement joins TRBV6-6 to TRBJ2-7; D might be TRBD1 (6 bases). The CDR3 length is 15 residues. Trimming shortened V by 2 bases and J by 0 bases, and 11 bases separated the two germline ends. The germline gives CDR1 MNHNY, CDR2 SVGAGI (reference sequence). The CDR3 is CASSYARGLSYEQYF. As DNA, the CDR3 is TGTGCCAGCAGTTACGCCAGGGGCCTCTCCTACGAGCAGTACTTC.

The chain carries TRBV27 and TRBJ2-1; tentatively, D is TRBD2 (5 bases). The CDR3 runs 14 residues. In germline, CDR1 is MNHEY, CDR2 SMNVEV (reference sequence). V was pared by 7 bases and J by 7 bases, with 17 bases between. CDR3 loop: CASTKIPAENEQFF. As DNA, the CDR3 is TGTGCCAGCACCAAGATCCCAGCGGAGAATGAGCAGTTCTTC.